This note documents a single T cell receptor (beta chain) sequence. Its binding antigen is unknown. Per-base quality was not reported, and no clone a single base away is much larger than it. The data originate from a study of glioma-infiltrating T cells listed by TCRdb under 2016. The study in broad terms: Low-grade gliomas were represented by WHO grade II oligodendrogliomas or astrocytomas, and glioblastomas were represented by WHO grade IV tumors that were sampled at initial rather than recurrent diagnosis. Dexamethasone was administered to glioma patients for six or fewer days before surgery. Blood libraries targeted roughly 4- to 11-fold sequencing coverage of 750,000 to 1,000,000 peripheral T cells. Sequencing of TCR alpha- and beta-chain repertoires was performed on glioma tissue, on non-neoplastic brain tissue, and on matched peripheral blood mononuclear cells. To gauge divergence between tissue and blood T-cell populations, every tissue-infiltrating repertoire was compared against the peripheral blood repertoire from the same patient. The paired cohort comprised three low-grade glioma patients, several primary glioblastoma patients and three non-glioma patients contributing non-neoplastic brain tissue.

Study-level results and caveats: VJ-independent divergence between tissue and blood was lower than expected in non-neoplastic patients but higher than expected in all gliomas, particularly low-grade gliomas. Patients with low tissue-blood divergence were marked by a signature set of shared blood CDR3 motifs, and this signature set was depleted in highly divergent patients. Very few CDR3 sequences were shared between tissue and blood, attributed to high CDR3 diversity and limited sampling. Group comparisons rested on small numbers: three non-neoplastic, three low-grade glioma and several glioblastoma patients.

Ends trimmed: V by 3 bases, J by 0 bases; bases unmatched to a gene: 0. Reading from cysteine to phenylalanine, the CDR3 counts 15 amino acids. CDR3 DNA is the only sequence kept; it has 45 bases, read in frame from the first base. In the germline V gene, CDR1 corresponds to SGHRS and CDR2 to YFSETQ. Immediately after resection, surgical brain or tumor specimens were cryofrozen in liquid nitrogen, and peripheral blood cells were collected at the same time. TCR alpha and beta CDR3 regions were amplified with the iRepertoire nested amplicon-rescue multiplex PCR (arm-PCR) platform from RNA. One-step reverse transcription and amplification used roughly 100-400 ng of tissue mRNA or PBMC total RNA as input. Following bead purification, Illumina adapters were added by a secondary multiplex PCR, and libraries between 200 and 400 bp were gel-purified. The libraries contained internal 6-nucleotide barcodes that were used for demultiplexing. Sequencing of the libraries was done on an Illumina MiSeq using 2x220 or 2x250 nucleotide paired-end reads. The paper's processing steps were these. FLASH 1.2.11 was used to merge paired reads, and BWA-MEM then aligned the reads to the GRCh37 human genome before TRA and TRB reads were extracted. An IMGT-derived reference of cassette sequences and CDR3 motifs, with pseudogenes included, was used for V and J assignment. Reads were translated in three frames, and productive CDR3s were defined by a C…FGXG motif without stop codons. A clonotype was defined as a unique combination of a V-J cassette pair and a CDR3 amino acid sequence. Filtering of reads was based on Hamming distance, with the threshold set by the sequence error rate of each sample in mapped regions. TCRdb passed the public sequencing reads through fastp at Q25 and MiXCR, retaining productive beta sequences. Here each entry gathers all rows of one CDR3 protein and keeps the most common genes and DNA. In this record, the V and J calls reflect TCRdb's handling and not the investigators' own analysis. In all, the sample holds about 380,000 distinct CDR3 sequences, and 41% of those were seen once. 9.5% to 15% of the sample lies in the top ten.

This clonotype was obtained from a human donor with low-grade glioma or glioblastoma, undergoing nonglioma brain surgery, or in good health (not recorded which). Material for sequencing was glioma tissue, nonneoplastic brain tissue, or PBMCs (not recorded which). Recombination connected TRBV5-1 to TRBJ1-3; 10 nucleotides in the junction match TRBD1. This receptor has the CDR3 CASSWDRGSGNTIYF. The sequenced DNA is TGCGCCAGCAGCTGGGACAGGGGCTCTGGAAACACCATATATTTT.